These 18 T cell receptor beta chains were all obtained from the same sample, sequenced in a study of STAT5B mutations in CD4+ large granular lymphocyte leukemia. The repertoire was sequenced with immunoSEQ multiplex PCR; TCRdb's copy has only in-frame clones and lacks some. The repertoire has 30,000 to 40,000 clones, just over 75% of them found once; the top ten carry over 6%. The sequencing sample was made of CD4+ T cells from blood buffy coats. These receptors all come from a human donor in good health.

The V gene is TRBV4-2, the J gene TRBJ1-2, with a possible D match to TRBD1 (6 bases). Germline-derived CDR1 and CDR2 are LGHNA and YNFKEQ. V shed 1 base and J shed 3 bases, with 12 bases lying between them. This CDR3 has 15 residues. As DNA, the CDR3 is TGTGCCAGCAGCCAAGGATGGGGGGCAGACTATGGCTACACCTTC. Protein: CASSQGWGADYGYTF.

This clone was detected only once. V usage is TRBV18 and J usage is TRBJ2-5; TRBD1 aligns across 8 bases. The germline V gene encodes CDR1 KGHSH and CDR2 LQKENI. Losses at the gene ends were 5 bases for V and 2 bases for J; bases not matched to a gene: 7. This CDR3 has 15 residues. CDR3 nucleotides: TGTGCCAGCTCATCCCAAGGACAGGGACAAGAGACCCAGTACTTC. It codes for CASSSQGQGQETQYF.

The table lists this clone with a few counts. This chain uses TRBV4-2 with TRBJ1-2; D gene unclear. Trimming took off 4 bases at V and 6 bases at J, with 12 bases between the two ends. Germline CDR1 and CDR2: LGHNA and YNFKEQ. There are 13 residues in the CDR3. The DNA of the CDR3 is TGTGCCAGCAGCCCACAGTGGAGAAATGGCTACACCTTC. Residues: CASSPQWRNGYTF.

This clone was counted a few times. For the CDR3, the DNA is TGTGCCTCTGGAAAGGCCCCTCTAGACTATGGCTACACCTTC. It yields the protein CASGKAPLDYGYTF. This chain uses TRBV7-9 with TRBJ1-2; D gene unclear. The germline V gene has CDR1 SEHNR and CDR2 FQNEAQ (reference sequence). Trimming took off 11 bases at V and 3 bases at J, with 19 bases between the two ends. The CDR3 is 14 amino acids. The whole variable domain, filled in from reference TRBV7-9 and TRBJ1-2, reads DTGVSQNPRHKITKRGQNVTFRCDPISEHNRLYWYRQTLGQGPEFLTYFQNEAQLEKSRLLSDRFSAERPKGSFSTLEIQRTEQGDSAMYLCASGKAPLDYGYTFGSGTRLTVV.

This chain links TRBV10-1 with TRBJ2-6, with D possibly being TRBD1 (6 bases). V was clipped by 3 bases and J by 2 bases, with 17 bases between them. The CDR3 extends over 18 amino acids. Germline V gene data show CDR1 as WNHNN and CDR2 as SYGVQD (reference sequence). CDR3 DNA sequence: TGCGCCAGCAGTGATGCCCCAGGGGCCAGCGCTGGGGCCAACGTCCTGACTTTC. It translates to CASSDAPGASAGANVLTF.

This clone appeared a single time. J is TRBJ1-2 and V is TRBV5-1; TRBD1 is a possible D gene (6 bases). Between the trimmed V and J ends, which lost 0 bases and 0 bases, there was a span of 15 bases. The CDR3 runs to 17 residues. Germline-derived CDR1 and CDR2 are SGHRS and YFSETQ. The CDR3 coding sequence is TGCGCCAGCAGCTTGGACAGGGTAGGGGAATCTAACTATGGCTACACCTTC. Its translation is CASSLDRVGESNYGYTF. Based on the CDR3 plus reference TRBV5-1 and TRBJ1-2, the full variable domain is KAGVTQTPRYLIKTRGQQVTLSCSPISGHRSVSWYQQTPGQGLQFLFEYFSETQRNKGNFPGRFSGRQFSNSRSEMNVSTLELGDSALYLCASSLDRVGESNYGYTFGSGTRLTVV.

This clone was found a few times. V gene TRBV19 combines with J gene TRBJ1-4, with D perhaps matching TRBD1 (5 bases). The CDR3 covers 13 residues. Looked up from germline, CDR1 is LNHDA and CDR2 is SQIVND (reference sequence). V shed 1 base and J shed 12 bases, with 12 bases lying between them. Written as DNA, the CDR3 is TGTGCCAGTAGTATAGGAGGGGCGAAGGAACTGTTTTTT. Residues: CASSIGGAKELFF.

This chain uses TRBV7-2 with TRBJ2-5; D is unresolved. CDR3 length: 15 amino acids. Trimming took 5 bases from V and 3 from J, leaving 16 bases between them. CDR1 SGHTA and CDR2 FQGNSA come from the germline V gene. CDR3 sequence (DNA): TGTGCCAGCAGCCCCTGGTCCACAGAGAAAGAGACCCAGTACTTC. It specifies CASSPWSTEKETQYF.

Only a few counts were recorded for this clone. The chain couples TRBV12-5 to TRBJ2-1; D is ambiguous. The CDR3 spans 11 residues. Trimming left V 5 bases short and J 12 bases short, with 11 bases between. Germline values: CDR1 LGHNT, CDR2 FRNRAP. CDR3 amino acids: CASGHGVGQFF. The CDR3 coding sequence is TGTGCTAGTGGTCACGGAGTAGGGCAGTTCTTC.

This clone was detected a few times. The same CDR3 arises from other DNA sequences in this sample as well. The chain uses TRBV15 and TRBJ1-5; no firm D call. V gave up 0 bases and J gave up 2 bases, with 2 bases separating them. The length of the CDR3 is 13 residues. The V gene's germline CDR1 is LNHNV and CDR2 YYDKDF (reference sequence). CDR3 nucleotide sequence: TGTGCCACCAGCAGAGAGGGCAATCAGCCCCAGCATTTT. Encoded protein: CATSREGNQPQHF.

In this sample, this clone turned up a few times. The CDR3 nucleotides are TGTGCCAGCAGCTTACGTGGGTTACGGTCCAATGAGCAGTTCTTC. Protein: CASSLRGLRSNEQFF. The chain combines TRBV7-2 with TRBJ2-1; D is ambiguous. The CDR3 is 15 amino acids. The V end lost 2 bases, the J end lost 6 bases, and 14 bases lay between the germline ends. Germline CDR1 is SGHTA and CDR2 is FQGNSA.

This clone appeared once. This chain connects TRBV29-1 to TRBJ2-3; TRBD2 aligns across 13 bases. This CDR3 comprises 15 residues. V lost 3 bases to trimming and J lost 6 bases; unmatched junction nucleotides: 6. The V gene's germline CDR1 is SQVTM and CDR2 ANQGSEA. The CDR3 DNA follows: TGCAGCGTTGAGCCTACTAGCGGGGGGGGTGATACGCAGTATTTT. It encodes CSVEPTSGGGDTQYF.

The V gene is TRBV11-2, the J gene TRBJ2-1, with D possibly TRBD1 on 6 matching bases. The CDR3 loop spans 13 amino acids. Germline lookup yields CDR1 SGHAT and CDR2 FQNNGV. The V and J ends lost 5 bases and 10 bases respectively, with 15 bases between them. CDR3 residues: CASSPAVQGEQFF. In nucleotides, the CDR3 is TGTGCCAGCAGCCCAGCGGTCCAGGGGGAGCAGTTCTTC. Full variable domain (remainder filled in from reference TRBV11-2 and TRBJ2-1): EAGVAQSPRYKIIEKRQSVAFWCNPISGHATLYWYQQILGQGPKLLIQFQNNGVVDDSQLPKDRFSAERLKGVDSTLKIQPAKLEDSAVYLCASSPAVQGEQFFGPGTRLTVL.

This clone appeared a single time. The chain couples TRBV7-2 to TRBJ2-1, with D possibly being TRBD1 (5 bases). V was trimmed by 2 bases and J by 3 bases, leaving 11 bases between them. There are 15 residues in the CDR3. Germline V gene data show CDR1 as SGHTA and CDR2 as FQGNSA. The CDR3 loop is CASSLTRVHYNEQFF. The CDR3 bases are TGTGCCAGCAGCTTAACCAGGGTCCACTACAATGAGCAGTTCTTC. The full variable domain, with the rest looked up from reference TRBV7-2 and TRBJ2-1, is GAGVSQSPSNKVTEKGKDVELRCDPISGHTALYWYRQSLGQGLEFLIYFQGNSAPDKSGLPSDRFSAERTGGSVSTLTIQRTQQEDSAVYLCASSLTRVHYNEQFFGPGTRLTVL.

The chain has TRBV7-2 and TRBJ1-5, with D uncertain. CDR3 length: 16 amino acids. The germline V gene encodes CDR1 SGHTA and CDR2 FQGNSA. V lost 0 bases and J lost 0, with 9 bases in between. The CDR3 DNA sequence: TGTGCCAGCAGCTTAGCCACAGCAAATAGCAATCAGCCCCAGCATTTT. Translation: CASSLATANSNQPQHF.

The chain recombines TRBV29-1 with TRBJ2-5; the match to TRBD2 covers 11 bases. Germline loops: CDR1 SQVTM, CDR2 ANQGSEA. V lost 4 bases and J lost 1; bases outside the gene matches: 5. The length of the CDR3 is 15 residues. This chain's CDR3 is CSVVLAGGAQETQYF. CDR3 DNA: TGCAGCGTTGTTTTAGCGGGAGGGGCCCAAGAGACCCAGTACTTC.

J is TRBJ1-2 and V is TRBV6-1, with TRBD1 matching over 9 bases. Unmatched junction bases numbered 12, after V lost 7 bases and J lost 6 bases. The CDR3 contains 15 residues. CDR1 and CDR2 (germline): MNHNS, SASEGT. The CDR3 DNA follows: TGTGCCAGCACGACAGGGGGGCTGGGCGAAAATGGCTACACCTTC. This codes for CASTTGGLGENGYTF.

Here the CDR3 DNA reads TGTGCCAGCAGCTTACCACTGACTAGCGGGAGTTGGGAGACCCAGTACTTC. Translating gives CASSLPLTSGSWETQYF. This chain connects TRBV7-2 to TRBJ2-5, with 12 nucleotides matching TRBD2. Per germline, CDR1 SGHTA and CDR2 FQGNSA. The CDR3 contains 17 residues. Trimming removed 2 bases from V and 5 bases from J; junction bases left unmatched: 9.